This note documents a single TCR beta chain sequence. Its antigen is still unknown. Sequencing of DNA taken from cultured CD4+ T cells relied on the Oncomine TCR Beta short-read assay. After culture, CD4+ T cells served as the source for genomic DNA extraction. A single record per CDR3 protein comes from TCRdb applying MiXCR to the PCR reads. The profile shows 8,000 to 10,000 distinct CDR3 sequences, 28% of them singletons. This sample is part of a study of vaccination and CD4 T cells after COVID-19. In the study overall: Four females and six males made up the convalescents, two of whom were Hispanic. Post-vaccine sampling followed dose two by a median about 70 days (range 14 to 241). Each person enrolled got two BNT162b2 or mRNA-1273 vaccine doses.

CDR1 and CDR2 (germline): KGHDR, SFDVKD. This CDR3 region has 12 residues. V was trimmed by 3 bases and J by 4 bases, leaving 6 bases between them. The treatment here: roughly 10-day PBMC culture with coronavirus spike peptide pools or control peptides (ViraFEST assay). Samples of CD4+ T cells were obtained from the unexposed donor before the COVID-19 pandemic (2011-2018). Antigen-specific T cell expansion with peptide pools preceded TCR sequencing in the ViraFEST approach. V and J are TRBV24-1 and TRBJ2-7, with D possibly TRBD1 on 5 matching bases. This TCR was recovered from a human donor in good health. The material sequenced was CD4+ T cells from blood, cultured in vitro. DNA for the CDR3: TGTGCCACCAGTGATCCAGGGTACGAGCAGTACTTC. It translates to CATSDPGYEQYF.